The source of this TCR beta chain is a study of cytomegalovirus exposure and HLA in healthy donors. Study-level results: An apparent linkage of common viral pathogens to several of the most significant clusters emerged in a later analysis. For presence/absence analyses, sequencing depth was assumed to be roughly uniform across donors.

V gave up 7 bases and J gave up 5 bases; unmatched junction bases: 7. This CDR3 is 12 amino acids long. CDR1 and CDR2 from the germline V gene are SQVTM and ANQGSEA. This clone was seen a few times. Its antigen is still unknown. The PCR contained 60 Vbeta and 13 Jbeta primers. Produced via immunoSEQ multiplex PCR; TCRdb's table is partial and in-frame only. The sample shows 170,000 or so clones, 78% of them seen only once. The chain has TRBV29-1 and TRBJ1-1, with 7 bases matching TRBD1. Sequenced input: PBMCs. The receptor was derived from a woman between 45 and 65 years old in good health and CMV-seropositive. In nucleotides, the CDR3 is TGCAGCGCAAGGGGGCCGGGAACTGAAGCTTTCTTT. Translating gives CSARGPGTEAFF.